These T cell receptor beta chains were read from a single sample in a study of shared T cell receptors in the human thymus. Some clones are missing from TCRdb's copy, which holds only in-frame ones; the method was immunoSEQ multiplex PCR. Here the sample spans hundreds of thousands of clones, approximately 95% being singletons. Sequencing was carried out using thymocytes. The source is a human donor. Each CDR3 is given with its conserved first and last residue. D genes are given only for firm matches. Not all rows give a size; the values are once, few, many and, for expanded clones, a class.

TRBV30	TRBJ2-5	-	-	TGTGCCTGGAGGCGGGGGCGCCCCGACGAGACCCAGTACTTC	CAWRRGRPDETQYF
TRBV4-1	TRBJ2-1	-	-	TGCGCCAGCAGCCAAGGTTTAGCCCCGGATGAGCAGTTCTTC	CASSQGLAPDEQFF
TRBV27	TRBJ2-1	TRBD2	-	TGTGCCAGCAGCTTAGGCTCACTAGCGGCCAGTGAGCAGTTCTTC	CASSLGSLAASEQFF
TRBV5-8	TRBJ2-1	TRBD2	-	TGTGCCAGCAGCTGGGGGACTAGCGGGAGGGATGAGCAGTTCTTC	CASSWGTSGRDEQFF
TRBV30	TRBJ2-1	TRBD2	-	TGTGCCTGGAGTGGAGTGGAGCGGGATAGCTCCTACAATGAGCAGTTCTTC	CAWSGVERDSSYNEQFF
TRBV6-4	TRBJ2-7	-	-	TGTGCCAGCAGCCCGAAGAACCCGGGAATCTACGAGCAGTACTTC	CASSPKNPGIYEQYF
TRBV7-6	TRBJ1-3	-	-	TGTGCCAGCAGAAAAGCGGGGGGCCACACCAAGAACCCCTCTGGAAACACCATATATTTT	CASRKAGGHTKNPSGNTIYF
TRBV7-6	TRBJ2-2	TRBD2	-	TGTGCCAGCAGCTTAGTGGGGACTAGCGGGAGAAGGGGTCCCGGGGAGCTGTTTTTT	CASSLVGTSGRRGPGELFF
TRBV2	TRBJ2-5	-	-	TGTGCCAGCAGTGAAATTGGACCTGGGGAGACCCAGTACTTC	CASSEIGPGETQYF
TRBV4-1	TRBJ2-1	TRBD2	-	TGCGCCAGCAGCCAAGTCGGGAAGAGACTAGCGAGGATATGCAATGAGCAGTTCTTC	CASSQVGKRLARICNEQFF
TRBV11-3	TRBJ2-1	-	-	TGTGCCAGCAGCTTGACACGAATGGATGAGCAGTTCTTC	CASSLTRMDEQFF
TRBV2	TRBJ2-3	TRBD2	-	TGTGCCAGCAGTGACTTGGGACTAGCAGAGCAGTATTTT	CASSDLGLAEQYF
TRBV28	TRBJ2-1	TRBD2	-	TGTGCCAGCAGTTTAAGACGGGAGGGCAAATGGTTCGACTCCTACAATGAGCAGTTCTTC	CASSLRREGKWFDSYNEQFF
TRBV28	TRBJ2-7	TRBD1	-	TGTGCCAGCAGTTTACACGCCCGAGGCGGCCACAGGGGCGAGCAGTACTTC	CASSLHARGGHRGEQYF
TRBV5-4	TRBJ1-3	-	-	TGTGCCAGCAGCTGGGGAGACAGACCTGGAAACACCATATATTTT	CASSWGDRPGNTIYF
TRBV2	TRBJ2-5	TRBD2	-	TGTGCCAGCAGTGAAGCGGCTAGCGGGAGAACGGAGACCCAGTACTTC	CASSEAASGRTETQYF
TRBV7-9	TRBJ2-5	TRBD1	-	TGTGCCAGCAGCTTACCTGGACAGGGGGGCCGTGCGAAGACCCAGTACTTC	CASSLPGQGGRAKTQYF
TRBV27	TRBJ1-2	TRBD1	-	TGTGCCAGCCTTATTGACGCCGACAGGGTGGGAGGCTACACCTTC	CASLIDADRVGGYTF
TRBV6-1	TRBJ1-3	-	-	TGTGCCAGCAATAATAGTGGAGGCGGAAACACCATATATTTT	CASNNSGGGNTIYF
TRBV19	TRBJ2-1	TRBD2	once	TGTGCCAGTACGGGGGGCAATGAGCAGTTCTTC	CASTGGNEQFF
TRBV29-1	TRBJ2-1	-	-	TGCAGCGCCCAAGAAGGGGAGCAGTTCTTC	CSAQEGEQFF
TRBV6-6	TRBJ2-7	-	-	TGTGCCAGCAGGACCGGGACCCGGGTTCGCGAGCAGTACTTC	CASRTGTRVREQYF
TRBV4-1	TRBJ2-5	TRBD2	once	TGCGCCAGCAGCCAAGATATAGGGGACTATACCCAAGAGACCCAGTACTTC	CASSQDIGDYTQETQYF
TRBV30	TRBJ2-6	TRBD2	-	TGTGCCTGGAGTGGGCTAGCGGGAGAAAGGTTATCGGGTGGGGCCAACGTCCTGACTTTC	CAWSGLAGERLSGGANVLTF
TRBV27	TRBJ2-1	TRBD2	-	TGTGCCAGCAGTTTACTCCGACTAGCGGGAGAGATTTACAATGAGCAGTTCTTC	CASSLLRLAGEIYNEQFF
TRBV4-1	TRBJ2-7	TRBD1	-	TGCGCCAGCAGCCCTATGGGACAGGGGAAGGGCAACGAGCAGTACTTC	CASSPMGQGKGNEQYF